The 5 T cell receptor beta chains listed next were all sequenced from one sample in a study of naive and memory T cell subsets. The beta constant-region primer was an equimolar mix of two oligonucleotides covering TRBC1 and TRBC2. The ligated cDNA underwent four PCR rounds using SP2 and nested alpha and beta constant-region primers. TCRdb passed the UMI-ligation and nested PCR reads through MiXCR, listing each CDR3 protein once. The sample records 130,000 or so distinct CDR3 sequences, 36% being singletons. The sequencing input was central memory CD4+ T cells from blood. The receptors come from a human donor in good health.

The chain recombines TRBV24-1 with TRBJ2-1, with 10 bases aligning to TRBD1. The germline V gene encodes CDR1 KGHDR and CDR2 SFDVKD. CDR3 size: 15 residues. V was pared by 4 bases and J by 4 bases, with 3 bases of the junction left unmatched. CDR3 in DNA: TGTGCCACCAGTGACCCGGGACAGGGGTACAATGAGCAGTTCTTC. Translation: CATSDPGQGYNEQFF.

The chain is built from TRBV20-1 and TRBJ2-3; D gene unclear. CDR1 is DFQATT and CDR2 is SNEGSKA in the germline V gene (reference sequence). The CDR3 has 14 residues. Trimming took off 1 base at V and 4 bases at J, with 12 bases between the two ends. The CDR3 loop reads CSARGPVLADTQYF. The CDR3 DNA is TGCAGTGCTAGAGGGCCAGTTCTGGCAGATACGCAGTATTTT.

This clonotype was recorded a few times. The rearrangement joins TRBV28 to TRBJ1-1; D ambiguous. CDR1 and CDR2 from the germline V gene are MDHEN and SYDVKM. The V end lost 5 bases, the J end lost 1 base, and 8 bases lay between the germline ends. The CDR3 is made up of 13 amino acids. The CDR3: CASSPSWNTEAFF. The CDR3 DNA is TGTGCCAGCAGTCCGTCATGGAACACTGAAGCTTTCTTT. Filled out from reference TRBV28 and TRBJ1-1, the complete variable domain reads DVKVTQSSRYLVKRTGEKVFLECVQDMDHENMFWYRQDPGLGLRLIYFSYDVKMKEKGDIPEGYSVSREKKERFSLILESASTNQTSMYLCASSPSWNTEAFFGQGTRLTVV.

This clonotype was observed a few times. The chain couples TRBV5-1 to TRBJ2-1; TRBD1 matches 7 bases. The CDR3 runs to 12 residues. J lost 9 bases, V lost 6 bases, and 6 bases had no gene match. Germline V gene lookup returns CDR1 SGHRS and CDR2 YFSETQ. CDR3 sequence (DNA): TGCGCCAGCAAATTACAGGGGACTGAGCAGTTCTTC. This gives the protein CASKLQGTEQFF.

J is TRBJ2-7 and V is TRBV2; the D is unclear. The length of the CDR3 is 13 residues. Germline-derived CDR1 and CDR2 are SNHLY and FYNNEI. The V and J ends lost 6 bases and 1 base respectively, with 10 bases between them. The CDR3 nucleotides read TGTGCCAGCAGGGACCGAGTTTCCTACGAGCAGTACTTC. It is translated as CASRDRVSYEQYF.